This T cell receptor beta chain was obtained from a study of blood T cell repertoires in COVID-19. Study as a whole: The samples span acute and convalescent COVID-19 from the United States, Italy and Spain. PBMCs, B-cell-depleted T cells, or T cells were the source of the cDNA or gDNA that made up the material.

Germline lookup yields CDR1 SNHLY and CDR2 FYNNEI. V was pared by 7 bases and J by 7 bases, with 13 bases of the junction left unmatched. This CDR3 has 14 amino acids. Original handling: Reference gene primer amplification yielded estimated nucleated cell counts. Some clones are missing from TCRdb's copy, which holds only in-frame ones; the method was immunoSEQ multiplex PCR. V, J and clone size derive from that table, while D and trimming were established from the DNA sequence. The sample includes hundreds of thousands of clones, about four fifths seen only once; the top ten take less than 4%. The V and J genes are TRBV2 and TRBJ2-7; TRBD1 matches at 7 bases. The clonotype was recovered from a woman over 75 with acute or convalescent COVID-19. Sequencing was done on a sample of peripheral blood. CDR3 amino acids: CASTEGQWGGEQYF. The CDR3, as DNA: TGTGCCAGCACTGAGGGACAGTGGGGTGGTGAGCAGTACTTC. The full variable domain, with the rest looked up from reference TRBV2 and TRBJ2-7, is EPEVTQTPSHQVTQMGQEVILRCVPISNHLYFYWYRQILGQKVEFLVSFYNNEISEKSEIFDDQFSVERPDGSNFTLKIRSTKLEDSAMYFCASTEGQWGGEQYFGPGTRLTVT.